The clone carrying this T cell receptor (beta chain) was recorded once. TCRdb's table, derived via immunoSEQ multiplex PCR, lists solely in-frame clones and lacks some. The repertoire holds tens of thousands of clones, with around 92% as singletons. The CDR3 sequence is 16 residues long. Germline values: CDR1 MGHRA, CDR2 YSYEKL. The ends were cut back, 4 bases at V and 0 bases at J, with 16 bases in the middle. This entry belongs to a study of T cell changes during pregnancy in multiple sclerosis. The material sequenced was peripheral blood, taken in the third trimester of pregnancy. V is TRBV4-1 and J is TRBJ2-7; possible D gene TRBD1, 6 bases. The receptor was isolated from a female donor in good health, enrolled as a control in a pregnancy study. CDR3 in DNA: TGCGCCAGCAGCCCTAATAGAGGACAGAGCTCCTACGAGCAGTACTTC. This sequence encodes CASSPNRGQSSYEQYF.